This record covers a single TCR beta chain. The CDR3 runs to 14 residues. CDR1 is LGHNA, CDR2 YNFKEQ, per germline. V gave up 3 bases and J gave up 4 bases, with 9 bases separating them. This entry belongs to a study of OX40 agonist ivuxolimab in advanced cancers. TCRdb keeps only in-frame clones here, not all; method: immunoSEQ multiplex PCR. This table holds around 64,000 clones, roughly 85% found once. Material: CD4+ or CD8+ T cells sorted from blood, obtained in a trial of the OX40 agonist ivuxolimab. This chain links TRBV4-2 with TRBJ1-4; the D gene is possibly TRBD1 (5 bases). This receptor was taken from an adult with an advanced solid tumor such as melanoma, head and neck, liver or kidney cancer. CDR3 DNA: TGTGCCAGCAGCCAGCGGGGGGTTAATGAAAAACTGTTTTTT. Translation: CASSQRGVNEKLFF.